A single sample gave rise to the 30 T cell receptor beta chains below, sequenced in a study of blood T cell repertoires in COVID-19. TCRdb keeps only in-frame clones here, not all; method: immunoSEQ multiplex PCR. This table holds around 230,000 clones, under 90% found once. The sample taken for sequencing was PBMCs or T cells enriched from blood (not recorded which). The receptors derive from a woman aged 25 to 39 with acute COVID-19.

Worth noting for this clone: Distinct nucleotide sequences in the sample also encode this CDR3. The gene calls are TRBV5-5 and TRBJ1-4; TRBD1 matches 7 bases. The ends lost 2 bases at V and 5 bases at J; junction bases unmatched: 6. In germline, CDR1 is SGHKS, CDR2 YYEKEE (reference sequence). This CDR3 spans 15 amino acids. The CDR3 DNA reads TGTGCCAGCAGCTTAGGGGGCACGGCCAATGAAAAACTGTTTTTT. This gives the protein CASSLGGTANEKLFF.

The rearrangement joins TRBV3-1 (or the pseudogene TRBV3-2) to TRBJ2-2; 8 positions match TRBD2. The germline CDR1 and CDR2 sequences are LGHDT and YNNKEL (reference sequence). The CDR3 consists of 16 residues. Germline trimming cut 1 base from V and 5 bases from J; bases unmatched to any gene: 6. The CDR3 sequence: CASSQGRGGGTGELFF. CDR3 sequence (DNA): TGTGCCAGCAGCCAAGGACGGGGGGGCGGAACCGGGGAGCTGTTTTTT.

The chain recombines TRBV5-6 with TRBJ2-1; TRBD1 agrees at 7 bases. V dropped 4 bases and J dropped 7; count of bases not matched to a gene: 8. Germline V gene data show CDR1 as SGHDT and CDR2 as YYEEEE. This CDR3 spans 14 amino acids. The CDR3 region is CASSPWDRGNEQFF. The DNA of the CDR3 is TGTGCCAGCAGCCCGTGGGACAGAGGAAATGAGCAGTTCTTC.

The chain couples TRBV4-3 to TRBJ1-2; 7 bases are shared with TRBD1. The ends lost 4 bases at V and 0 bases at J; junction bases unmatched: 14. Germline V gene lookup returns CDR1 LGHNA and CDR2 YSLEER. This CDR3 spans 18 amino acids. DNA for the CDR3: TGCGCCAGCAGCCCGGACCACCGCTGGGACAGCCCTAACTATGGCTACACCTTC. Its translation is CASSPDHRWDSPNYGYTF.

The V gene is TRBV4-1, the J gene TRBJ2-3; weak D call: TRBD1 (5 bases). Germline V gene lookup returns CDR1 MGHRA and CDR2 YSYEKL. There are 15 residues in the CDR3. V shed 1 base and J shed 1 base, with 9 bases lying between them. CDR3 amino acids: CASSQVRVRTDTQYF. The CDR3 region has the DNA TGCGCCAGCAGCCAAGTCAGGGTTCGCACAGATACGCAGTATTTT.

The chain carries TRBV6-6 and TRBJ2-1; D is perhaps TRBD2 (5 bases). The CDR3 contains 15 residues. Trimming stripped 5 bases from V and 5 bases from J, with 16 bases between. Per the germline V gene, CDR1 is MNHNY and CDR2 is SVGAGI (reference sequence). CDR3 amino acids: CASSTGKRGDNEQFF. As DNA, the CDR3 is TGTGCCAGCAGTACGGGGAAGCGTGGGGACAATGAGCAGTTCTTC.

V and J are TRBV2 and TRBJ1-5; 7 positions agree with TRBD1. Losses at the gene ends were 5 bases for V and 5 bases for J; bases not matched to a gene: 6. CDR3 length: 14 residues. Germline loops: CDR1 SNHLY, CDR2 FYNNEI. The CDR3 spells CASSRDRVDQPQHF. The CDR3 DNA sequence: TGTGCCAGCAGTAGAGACAGGGTCGATCAGCCCCAGCATTTT. Complete variable domain (other parts from reference TRBV2 and TRBJ1-5): EPEVTQTPSHQVTQMGQEVILRCVPISNHLYFYWYRQILGQKVEFLVSFYNNEISEKSEIFDDQFSVERPDGSNFTLKIRSTKLEDSAMYFCASSRDRVDQPQHFGDGTRLSIL.

The rearrangement uses TRBV4-3 and TRBJ2-3, with 11 bases that match TRBD2. Looked up from germline, CDR1 is LGHNA and CDR2 is YSLEER. V lost 1 base, J lost 3 bases, and 3 bases stayed unmatched. This CDR3 spans 16 amino acids. CDR3 protein: CASSQGSGGATDTQYF. The CDR3 region has the DNA TGCGCCAGCAGCCAAGGTAGCGGGGGGGCAACAGATACGCAGTATTTT.

This chain uses TRBV2 with TRBJ2-3; the D gene is possibly TRBD1 (6 bases). Trimming left V 8 bases short and J 2 bases short, with 17 bases between. Germline V gene data show CDR1 as SNHLY and CDR2 as FYNNEI. The CDR3 is 15 residues long. DNA of the CDR3: TGTGCCAGCCAAGGGCAGGGGTGGGACACAGATACGCAGTATTTT. This translates into CASQGQGWDTDTQYF.

A word on this clone: Other DNA sequences in this specimen translate into the identical CDR3. Here the CDR3 DNA reads TGTGCCAGCTCACCTTCAAGCGGGAACTATGGCTACACCTTC. Amino acids: CASSPSSGNYGYTF. This sequence joins TRBV18 and TRBJ1-2, with unresolved D. CDR1 and CDR2 from the germline V gene are KGHSH and LQKENI. The CDR3 contains 14 residues. Trimming took off 3 bases at V and 2 bases at J, with 10 bases between the two ends.

The chain employs TRBV19 and TRBJ2-2; D is unclear. Germline CDR1 LNHDA, CDR2 SQIVND (reference sequence). This CDR3 region has 15 residues. The V end lost 3 bases, the J end lost 4 bases, and 12 bases lay between the germline ends. This chain's CDR3 is CASSIWQVSTGELFF. The CDR3 DNA reads TGTGCCAGTAGTATCTGGCAGGTGTCCACCGGGGAGCTGTTTTTT.

The V and J genes are TRBV5-1 and TRBJ1-5, with a weak D call TRBD1 (6 bases). V was trimmed by 2 bases and J by 5 bases, leaving 11 bases between them. Looked up from germline, CDR1 is SGHRS and CDR2 is YFSETQ. This CDR3 contains 14 residues. The CDR3 sequence: CASSFQGRDQPQHF. The CDR3 DNA reads as TGCGCCAGCAGCTTTCAGGGGAGGGATCAGCCCCAGCATTTT.

This chain uses TRBV3-1 (or the pseudogene TRBV3-2) with TRBJ2-2, with a tentative D call TRBD1 (6 bases). The V end lost 1 base, the J end lost 5 bases, and 8 bases lay between the germline ends. Per the germline V gene, CDR1 is LGHDT and CDR2 is YNNKEL (reference sequence). The CDR3 totals 14 residues. The CDR3 DNA reads TGTGCCAGCAGCCAAGTCCAGGGGACCGGGGAGCTGTTTTTT. Amino acids: CASSQVQGTGELFF.

V usage is TRBV3-1 (or the pseudogene TRBV3-2) and J usage is TRBJ1-3; D is perhaps TRBD1 (5 bases). V shed 6 bases and J shed 4 bases, with 19 bases lying between them. This CDR3 spans 16 amino acids. Germline CDR1 LGHDT, CDR2 YNNKEL (reference sequence). CDR3 bases: TGTGCCAGCAGACCAGGGACGGGGGGGTACGGAAACACCATATATTTT. The encoded protein is CASRPGTGGYGNTIYF.

This clone was detected once. V and J are TRBV5-4 and TRBJ2-7; unclear D gene. There are 13 residues in the CDR3. Germline V gene data show CDR1 as SGHNT and CDR2 as YYREEE (reference sequence). Trimming took off 4 bases at V and 5 bases at J, with 13 bases between the two ends. CDR3 loop: CASSPGPPDEQYF. CDR3 bases: TGTGCCAGCAGCCCAGGTCCCCCCGACGAGCAGTACTTC.

This chain connects TRBV21-1 to TRBJ2-7; TRBD1, the table's D call, lacks a check against the DNA. TRBV21-1 is classified as a pseudogene. This CDR3 is 14 amino acids long. CDR3 loop: CASSTDRPAYEQYF. CDR3 sequence (DNA): TGTGCCAGCAGCACGGACAGGCCAGCGTACGAGCAGTACTTC.

In DNA, the CDR3 is TGTGCCAGCAGCTTCCTGGACAGGGGACCTAATGAAAAACTGTTTTTT. Translation: CASSFLDRGPNEKLFF. The chain links TRBV5-5 to TRBJ1-4, with 9 bases matching TRBD1. Trimming cost V 2 bases and J 3 bases; bases outside gene matches: 5. CDR3 size: 16 residues. Germline V gene lookup returns CDR1 SGHKS and CDR2 YYEKEE (reference sequence).

The rearrangement joins TRBV11-2 to TRBJ1-6, with unresolved D. The CDR3 is 15 amino acids. Trimming removed 3 bases at V and 1 base at J, with 7 bases between. Germline CDR1 and CDR2: SGHAT and FQNNGV. Here the CDR3 DNA reads TGTGCCAGCAGCTTGGGAGGGTCCTATAATTCACCCCTCCACTTT. Translating gives CASSLGGSYNSPLHF.

The chain is built from TRBV3-1 (or the pseudogene TRBV3-2) and TRBJ1-2; D unresolved. The V and J ends lost 1 base and 5 bases respectively, with 17 bases between them. The CDR3 runs 16 residues. Per germline, CDR1 LGHDT and CDR2 YNNKEL (reference sequence). CDR3 protein: CASSQGVAPTVYGYTF. In DNA form, the CDR3 reads TGTGCCAGCAGCCAAGGGGTAGCCCCGACTGTTTATGGCTACACCTTC.

This clone occurred once. The rearrangement joins TRBV29-1 to TRBJ2-7; D is perhaps TRBD2 (6 bases). Germline loops: CDR1 SQVTM, CDR2 ANQGSEA. V lost 6 bases and J lost 3, with 15 bases in between. The CDR3 has 13 residues. Here the CDR3 DNA reads TGCAGCGTCGCTCCGGGCGGGAACTACGAGCAGTACTTC. Translation gives CSVAPGGNYEQYF.

The chain combines TRBV11-3 with TRBJ2-2; maybe TRBD1 (5 bases). In germline, CDR1 is SGHNT, CDR2 YENEEA. V was trimmed by 3 bases and J by 7 bases, leaving 9 bases between them. The CDR3 totals 13 residues. CDR3 region: CASSFRRVGELFF. DNA for the CDR3: TGTGCCAGCAGCTTTCGCAGGGTCGGGGAGCTGTTTTTT.

This chain joins TRBV9 and TRBJ1-1; D is perhaps TRBD1 (6 bases). CDR3 size: 15 residues. The germline V gene has CDR1 SGDLS and CDR2 YYNGEE. The V gene lost 2 bases and the J gene lost 7 bases, with 18 bases spanning the gap. This chain's CDR3 is CASSVGAGARGEAFF. CDR3 DNA sequence: TGTGCCAGCAGCGTCGGAGCGGGGGCCCGGGGTGAAGCTTTCTTT.

The J gene is TRBJ1-1, the V gene TRBV19, with 8 bases that match TRBD1. This CDR3 spans 13 amino acids. The germline V gene has CDR1 LNHDA and CDR2 SQIVND (reference sequence). V was clipped by 4 bases and J by 11 bases; unmatched bases: 9. The CDR3 DNA reads TGTGCCAGTAGTAAGACAGGGGAAGGTAGGGCTTTCTTT. Its translation is CASSKTGEGRAFF.

This clone was detected ten times or more. This rearrangement joins TRBV3-1 (or the pseudogene TRBV3-2) to TRBJ1-2; 7 bases agree with TRBD1. The germline V gene encodes CDR1 LGHDT and CDR2 YNNKEL (reference sequence). This CDR3 has 16 amino acids. Trimming removed 2 bases from V and 2 bases from J; junction bases left unmatched: 8. This chain's CDR3 is CASSQNNRGGNYGYTF. In DNA, the CDR3 is TGTGCCAGCAGCCAAAACAACAGGGGTGGGAACTATGGCTACACCTTC.

The V gene is TRBV19, the J gene TRBJ1-1; 9 positions agree with TRBD1. Per germline, CDR1 LNHDA and CDR2 SQIVND (reference sequence). Unmatched junction bases numbered 9, after V lost 7 bases and J lost 3 bases. This CDR3 spans 15 amino acids. CDR3 loop: CASTSGTGLDTEAFF. CDR3 in DNA: TGTGCCAGTACCTCGGGGACAGGGTTAGACACTGAAGCTTTCTTT.

The chain joins TRBV9 to TRBJ2-5; TRBD1 aligns across 8 bases. Germline lookup yields CDR1 SGDLS and CDR2 YYNGEE. There are 15 residues in the CDR3. With V trimmed by 3 bases and J by 4 bases, 8 bases remained unmatched. The DNA for the CDR3 is TGTGCCAGCAGCGGGACAGGACAGGGTGGAGAGACCCAGTACTTC. This sequence encodes CASSGTGQGGETQYF.

V and J are TRBV23-1 and TRBJ2-7; D is perhaps TRBD2 (6 bases). TRBV23-1 is designated an ORF whose function remains uncertain. This CDR3 contains 16 residues. Deletions cut 4 bases from V and 2 bases from J, with 18 bases between. CDR3 in amino acids: CASSRSRGKGAYEQYF. The CDR3, as DNA: TGCGCCAGCAGTCGGTCCCGGGGGAAAGGGGCCTACGAGCAGTACTTC.

This clone was found a few times. J is TRBJ1-1 and V is TRBV6-5, with no clear D. Trimming left V 0 bases short and J 2 bases short, with 7 bases between. Germline V gives CDR1 MNHEY, CDR2 SVGAGI. This CDR3 contains 14 residues. The CDR3 region has the DNA TGTGCCAGCAGTTACTCGGCAGTAAACACTGAAGCTTTCTTT. It yields the protein CASSYSAVNTEAFF.

This chain connects TRBV6-2 or TRBV6-3 to TRBJ1-4, with D tentatively TRBD1 (5 bases). The germline V gene encodes CDR1 MNHEY and CDR2 SVGEGT. CDR3 length: 14 amino acids. Trimming took 6 bases from V and 7 from J, leaving 15 bases between them. In DNA form, the CDR3 reads TGTGCCAGCAGCACGGGGGAGAACGGTGAAAAACTGTTTTTT. Its protein product is CASSTGENGEKLFF.

This clone was observed at least ten times. The chain joins TRBV7-9 to TRBJ2-3, with 8 bases fitting TRBD1. V lost 5 bases and J lost 1; bases outside the gene matches: 2. CDR1 is SEHNR, CDR2 FQNEAQ, per germline (reference sequence). The CDR3 length is 14 residues. In DNA form, the CDR3 reads TGTGCCAGCAGCACAGGGGGTGGCACAGATACGCAGTATTTT. This encodes CASSTGGGTDTQYF.